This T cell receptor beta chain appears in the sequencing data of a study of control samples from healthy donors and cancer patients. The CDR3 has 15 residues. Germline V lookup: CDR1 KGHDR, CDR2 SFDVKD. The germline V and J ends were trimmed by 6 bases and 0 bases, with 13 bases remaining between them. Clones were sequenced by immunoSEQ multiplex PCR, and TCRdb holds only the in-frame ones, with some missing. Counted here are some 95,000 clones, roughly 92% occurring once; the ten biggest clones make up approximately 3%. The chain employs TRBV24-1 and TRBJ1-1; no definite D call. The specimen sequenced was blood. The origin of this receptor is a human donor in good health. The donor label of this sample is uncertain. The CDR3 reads CATSPSGVMNTEAFF. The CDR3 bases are TGTGCCACCAGTCCTAGCGGGGTTATGAACACTGAAGCTTTCTTT.